A selection of T cell receptor beta chains follows, all from one sample in a study of cytomegalovirus exposure and HLA in healthy donors. The assay was immunoSEQ multiplex PCR, and TCRdb's table has in-frame clones only and misses some. Of about 73,000 clones listed, 70% to 90% were seen once; the top ten hold 3% to 4%. The material sequenced was PBMCs. Receptors were obtained from a woman under 30 in good health and CMV-seropositive. The CDR3 runs from the conserved cysteine through the conserved F or W. D genes are given only for firm matches. Only part of the rows carry a size: once, few, many, or a class if the clone is expanded.

j_call v_call d_call clone_size cdr3_aa cdr3_nt
TRBJ2-5 TRBV6-5 . . CASINSGREETQYF TGTGCCAGCATCAACTCGGGCAGGGAAGAGACCCAGTACTTC
TRBJ2-7 TRBV5-1 . . CASSPTTSLYEQYF TGCGCCAGCAGCCCGACGACTAGTCTCTACGAGCAGTACTTC
TRBJ2-7 TRBV6-5 TRBD1 . CASFARDSGTGEQYF TGTGCCAGCTTTGCCCGGGACAGCGGAACGGGCGAGCAGTACTTC
TRBJ2-2 TRBV9 TRBD2 . CASSKRTSGANTGELFF TGTGCCAGCAGCAAAAGGACTAGCGGGGCGAACACCGGGGAGCTGTTTTTT
TRBJ1-5 TRBV27 . . CVSSLSWGGNQPQHF TGTGTCAGCAGTTTATCATGGGGAGGGAATCAGCCCCAGCATTTT
TRBJ1-2 TRBV9 TRBD1 . CASSVTVGGEYGYTF TGTGCCAGCAGCGTTACTGTAGGGGGCGAATATGGCTACACCTTC
TRBJ2-3 TRBV15 TRBD1 . CATSRVGTGTDTQYF TGTGCCACCAGCAGAGTGGGGACAGGGACAGATACGCAGTATTTT
TRBJ2-7 TRBV28 . . CASSFHSKYEQYF TGTGCCAGCAGTTTCCACTCTAAGTACGAGCAGTACTTC
TRBJ2-3 TRBV11-2 TRBD2 . CASSIRSGRPDTQYF TGTGCCAGCAGCATAAGGAGCGGGAGGCCAGATACGCAGTATTTT
TRBJ1-1 TRBV5-1 . . CASRLSGQPKDLNTEAFF TGCGCCAGCAGACTCTCTGGGCAGCCCAAAGATCTGAACACTGAAGCTTTCTTT
TRBJ1-6 TRBV2 TRBD1 few CASRSRTGNNSPLHF TGTGCCAGCAGGTCGAGGACAGGGAATAATTCACCCCTCCACTTT
TRBJ2-7 TRBV5-1 TRBD1 . CASSLGGQGLWEQYF TGCGCCAGCAGCTTGGGGGGACAGGGGCTGTGGGAGCAGTACTTC
TRBJ2-1 TRBV4-2 TRBD2 once CASSQTSGGANEQFF TGTGCCAGCAGCCAGACTAGCGGGGGGGCAAATGAGCAGTTCTTC
TRBJ2-2 TRBV4-1 . once CASSPTSVFNTGELFF TGCGCCAGCAGCCCAACGTCGGTATTCAACACCGGGGAGCTGTTTTTT
TRBJ2-2 TRBV5-4 . . CASSLPGGRNTGELFF TGTGCCAGCAGCTTGCCCGGGGGGCGGAACACCGGGGAGCTGTTTTTT
TRBJ1-2 TRBV18 . . CASSQTDLNYGYTF TGTGCCAGCTCACAAACAGATCTTAACTATGGCTACACCTTC
TRBJ2-7 TRBV2 TRBD1 . CASRTGTGSYEQYF TGTGCCAGCAGGACGGGGACAGGTTCCTACGAGCAGTACTTC
TRBJ2-7 TRBV7-2 TRBD1 . CASSSDRVLSYEQYF TGTGCCAGCAGCTCGGACAGGGTCCTCTCCTACGAGCAGTACTTC
TRBJ1-2 TRBV29-1 TRBD1 . CSVEGQGAVDGYTF TGCAGCGTTGAAGGGCAGGGGGCTGTCGATGGCTACACCTTC
TRBJ1-5 TRBV7-8 . . CASSLAVGGSPDQPQHF TGTGCCAGCAGCCTAGCGGTGGGGGGGTCTCCCGATCAGCCCCAGCATTTT
TRBJ1-1 TRBV11-3 . . CASSSRHNTEAFF TGTGCCAGCAGCTCCAGACACAACACTGAAGCTTTCTTT
TRBJ2-2 TRBV21-1 . once CASSLDRVSTGELFF TGTGCCAGCAGCCTGGACAGGGTGAGCACCGGGGAGCTGTTTTTT
TRBJ2-1 TRBV11-2 TRBD2 . CASSVLAGVGNEQFF TGTGCCAGCAGCGTGCTAGCGGGAGTCGGGAATGAGCAGTTCTTC
TRBJ1-2 TRBV28 . few CASSLPIISYGYTF TGTGCCAGCAGTTTGCCAATCATCAGCTATGGCTACACCTTC
TRBJ2-7 TRBV2 TRBD1 . CASRTGTGTKF TGTGCCAGCAGAACCGGGACAGGAACAAAGTTC
TRBJ1-2 TRBV7-2 . . CASSSRTADYGYTF TGTGCCAGCAGCTCCAGGACAGCTGACTATGGCTACACCTTC
TRBJ1-5 TRBV7-2 . . CASRYRAAGNQPQHF TGTGCCAGCAGATACAGGGCGGCGGGCAATCAGCCCCAGCATTTT
TRBJ1-1 TRBV4-3 . . CASSQAGGLNTEAFF TGCGCCAGCAGCCAAGCCGGAGGCTTGAACACTGAAGCTTTCTTT
TRBJ2-2 TRBV19 TRBD1 . CASSGQGANTGELFF TGTGCCAGTAGCGGACAGGGTGCTAACACCGGGGAGCTGTTTTTT
TRBJ2-3 TRBV29-1 . . CSVEPRTSTDTQYF TGCAGCGTTGAGCCCCGAACTAGCACAGATACGCAGTATTTT
TRBJ2-1 TRBV2 . . CASSQRGYNEQFF TGTGCCAGCAGCCAAAGGGGTTACAATGAGCAGTTCTTC
TRBJ2-6 TRBV4-3 TRBD1 . CASSPTGILSGANVLTF TGCGCCAGCAGCCCGACAGGGATCCTCTCTGGGGCCAACGTCCTGACTTTC